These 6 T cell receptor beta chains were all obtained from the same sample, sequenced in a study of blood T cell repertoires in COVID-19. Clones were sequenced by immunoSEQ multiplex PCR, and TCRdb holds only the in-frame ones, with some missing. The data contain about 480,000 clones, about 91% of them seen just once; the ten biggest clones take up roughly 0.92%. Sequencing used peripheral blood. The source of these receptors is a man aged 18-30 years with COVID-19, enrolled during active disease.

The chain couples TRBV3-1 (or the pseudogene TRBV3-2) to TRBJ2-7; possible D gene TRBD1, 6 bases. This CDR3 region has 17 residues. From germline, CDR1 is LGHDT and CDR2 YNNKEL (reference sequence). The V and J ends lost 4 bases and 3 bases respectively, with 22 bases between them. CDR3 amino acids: CASSPTPIRQDSYEQYF. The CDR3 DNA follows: TGTGCCAGCAGCCCGACGCCTATTAGACAGGACAGCTACGAGCAGTACTTC.

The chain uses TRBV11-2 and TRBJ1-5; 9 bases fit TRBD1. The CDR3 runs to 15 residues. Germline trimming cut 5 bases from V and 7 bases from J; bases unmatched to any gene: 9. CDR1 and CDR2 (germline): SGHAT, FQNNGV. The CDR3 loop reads CASSKKQGARQPQHF. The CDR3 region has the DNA TGTGCCAGCAGCAAAAAACAGGGGGCAAGGCAGCCCCAGCATTTT.

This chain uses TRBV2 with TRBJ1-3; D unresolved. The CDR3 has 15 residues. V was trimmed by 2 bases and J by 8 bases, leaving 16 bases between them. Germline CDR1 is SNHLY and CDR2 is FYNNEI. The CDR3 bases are TGTGCCAGCAGTGAATCTCGATGGGGAGGAGACACCATATATTTT. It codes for CASSESRWGGDTIYF.

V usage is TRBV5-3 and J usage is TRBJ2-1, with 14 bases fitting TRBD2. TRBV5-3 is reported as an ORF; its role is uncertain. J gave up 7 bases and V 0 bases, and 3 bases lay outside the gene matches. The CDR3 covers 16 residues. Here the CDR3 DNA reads TGTGCCAGAAGCTTGGAGGGACTAGCGGGAGATAATGAGCAGTTCTTC. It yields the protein CARSLEGLAGDNEQFF.

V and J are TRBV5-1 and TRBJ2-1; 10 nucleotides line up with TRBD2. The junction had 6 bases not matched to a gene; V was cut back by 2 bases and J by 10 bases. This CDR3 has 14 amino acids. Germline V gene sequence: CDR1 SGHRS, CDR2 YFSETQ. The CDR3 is CASSLPSGSGEQFF. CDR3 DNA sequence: TGCGCCAGCAGCTTACCTAGCGGGAGCGGCGAGCAGTTCTTC.

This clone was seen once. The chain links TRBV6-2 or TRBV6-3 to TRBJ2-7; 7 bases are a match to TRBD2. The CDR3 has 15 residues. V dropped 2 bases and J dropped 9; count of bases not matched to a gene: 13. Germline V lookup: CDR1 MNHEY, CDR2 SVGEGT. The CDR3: CASSYGSGKEVVQYF. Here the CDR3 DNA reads TGTGCCAGCAGTTACGGGAGCGGGAAGGAGGTGGTGCAGTACTTC.